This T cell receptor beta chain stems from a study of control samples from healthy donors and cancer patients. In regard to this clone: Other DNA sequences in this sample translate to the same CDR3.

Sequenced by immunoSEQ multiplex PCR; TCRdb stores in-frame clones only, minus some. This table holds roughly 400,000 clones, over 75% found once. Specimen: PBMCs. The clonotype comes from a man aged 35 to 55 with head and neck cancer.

The DNA of the CDR3 is TGTGCCAGCAGCTTGGACAGGGACTATGGCTACACCTTC. Its translation: CASSLDRDYGYTF. This chain links TRBV5-4 with TRBJ1-2, with D perhaps TRBD1 (6 bases). There are 13 residues in the CDR3. The V gene's germline CDR1 is SGHNT and CDR2 YYREEE (reference sequence). The V gene lost 0 bases and the J gene lost 3 bases, with 6 bases spanning the gap.